This T cell receptor beta chain was captured in a study of T cells after yellow fever vaccination. Per germline, CDR1 SGHRS and CDR2 YFSETQ. The trim removed 3 bases at V and 1 base at J, leaving 7 bases unmatched. The length of the CDR3 is 17 residues. Synthesis of TCR cDNA relied on 5'RACE template switching, which attached a universal primer site and UMIs. MiXCR, applied by TCRdb to the 5' RACE reads, yields one record per CDR3 protein. The profile shows some 340,000 distinct CDR3 sequences, 4.1% of them singletons. The material was PBMCs, obtained 5 days after the yellow fever booster vaccination. This chain connects TRBV5-1 to TRBJ2-3, with 11 bases that match TRBD2. The receptor was derived from a man aged 18-30 years who received the YFV17D yellow fever vaccine. CDR3 protein: CASSSGSTSGGTDTQYF. DNA for the CDR3: TGCGCCAGCAGCTCAGGATCGACTAGCGGGGGCACAGATACGCAGTATTTT.